These 6 T cell receptor beta chains share one sample of origin, sequenced in a study of blood T cell repertoires in COVID-19. TCRdb's copy holds only in-frame clones and misses some; the assay was immunoSEQ multiplex PCR. Of about 300,000 clones listed, about nine tenths are singletons. Sequenced: peripheral blood. The receptors shown here come from a woman aged 40 to 50 who had recovered from COVID-19.

V is TRBV9 and J is TRBJ2-3; D might be TRBD2 (5 bases). Germline V gene data show CDR1 as SGDLS and CDR2 as YYNGEE. Trimming left V 3 bases short and J 6 bases short, with 11 bases between. The CDR3 totals 13 residues. CDR3 protein: CASSARTGDTQYF. The CDR3 DNA sequence: TGTGCCAGCAGCGCCCGTACGGGGGATACGCAGTATTTT. The full variable domain, with the rest looked up from reference TRBV9 and TRBJ2-3, is DSGVTQTPKHLITATGQRVTLRCSPRSGDLSVYWYQQSLDQGLQFLIQYYNGEERAKGNILERFSAQQFPDLHSELNLSSLELGDSALYFCASSARTGDTQYFGPGTRLTVL.

The V call is TRBV23-1, the J call TRBJ2-2, with TRBD1 as a possible D gene (5 bases). TRBV23-1 is an ORF, and what it does is uncertain. V lost 3 bases, J lost 6 bases, and 11 bases lay in between. The CDR3 loop spans 14 amino acids. This CDR3 is CASSQSKGSGELFF. The CDR3 DNA follows: TGCGCCAGCAGTCAGTCCAAGGGGTCCGGGGAGCTGTTTTTT.

The genes are TRBV11-3 and TRBJ2-7, with D possibly TRBD1 on 5 matching bases. Germline V CDR1 and CDR2: SGHNT, YENEEA. The CDR3 runs to 13 residues. V lost 3 bases and J 6 bases, leaving 12 bases between the germline ends. The CDR3 DNA sequence: TGTGCCAGCAGCTTGGGGCCTCCCACCGAGCAGTACTTC. This encodes CASSLGPPTEQYF.

The V call is TRBV15, the J call TRBJ2-6, with a tentative D call TRBD1 (5 bases). V was clipped by 3 bases and J by 0 bases, with 9 bases between them. The CDR3 runs to 16 residues. The germline CDR1 and CDR2 sequences are LNHNV and YYDKDF (reference sequence). The CDR3 loop is CATSRDIGSGANVLTF. The CDR3 DNA follows: TGTGCCACCAGCAGGGACATAGGCTCTGGGGCCAACGTCCTGACTTTC.

V and J are TRBV11-1 and TRBJ2-1, with TRBD2 matching over 7 bases. Germline assignment: CDR1 SGHAT and CDR2 FQDESV (reference sequence). V was pared by 5 bases and J by 6 bases, with 7 bases of the junction left unmatched. The CDR3 consists of 14 residues. The CDR3 region is CASSPTSSANEQFF. The CDR3 DNA reads TGTGCCAGCAGCCCGACTAGCTCCGCCAATGAGCAGTTCTTC.

The CDR3 loop is CASSQGGTGLYYGYTF. CDR3 nucleotides: TGCGCCAGCAGCCAAGGGGGAACAGGGCTATACTATGGCTACACCTTC. The chain carries TRBV4-1 and TRBJ1-2; D is possibly TRBD1 (6 bases). CDR1 is MGHRA, CDR2 YSYEKL, per germline. This CDR3 has 16 residues. V was cut by 1 base and J by 3 bases, with 15 bases left in between.